The 30 T cell receptor beta chains below all came from one sample that was sequenced in a study of blood T cell repertoires in COVID-19. Assay used: immunoSEQ multiplex PCR; TCRdb lists only in-frame clones, some missing. The top ten hold approximately 7.8% of the sample, which has fewer than 250,000 clones, around 76% seen once. Sequencing was carried out using peripheral blood. The receptors here all came from a woman aged 55 to 70 with COVID-19, enrolled during active disease.

This clone was seen once. This sequence joins TRBV11-2 and TRBJ2-1, with TRBD2 matching 8 bases. Germline V CDR1 and CDR2: SGHAT, FQNNGV. V lost 4 bases, J lost 8 bases, and 10 bases stayed unmatched. This CDR3 is built from 15 residues. CDR3 sequence (DNA): TGTGCCAGCAGCTCCCTCATAGCGGGGTTTCATGAGCAGTTCTTC. It specifies CASSSLIAGFHEQFF.

The rearrangement joins TRBV28 to TRBJ2-5; TRBD2 agrees at 11 bases. Germline V CDR1 and CDR2: MDHEN, SYDVKM. This CDR3 spans 18 amino acids. Trimming removed 1 base from V and 1 base from J; junction bases left unmatched: 8. This CDR3 is CASSLSTSGNPLQETQYF. CDR3 nucleotides: TGTGCCAGCAGTTTATCGACTAGCGGGAACCCCCTCCAAGAGACCCAGTACTTC.

As to this clone: The same CDR3 is also encoded by other DNA sequences in this sample. This sequence joins TRBV3-1 (or the pseudogene TRBV3-2) and TRBJ1-6; D is possibly TRBD1 (5 bases). This CDR3 has 14 amino acids. The germline gives CDR1 LGHDT, CDR2 YNNKEL (reference sequence). V dropped 3 bases and J dropped 5 bases, with 8 bases sitting between them. CDR3 protein: CASSQGQNNSPLHF. For the CDR3, the DNA is TGTGCCAGCAGCCAGGGGCAGAATAATTCACCCCTCCACTTT.

The chain recombines TRBV18 with TRBJ1-2; D is unclear. The CDR3 totals 15 residues. V was trimmed by 2 bases and J by 0 bases, leaving 10 bases between them. Germline V CDR1 and CDR2: KGHSH, LQKENI. The CDR3 DNA is TGTGCCAGCTCACCAGGCTCGCCAGCTAACTATGGCTACACCTTC. As protein: CASSPGSPANYGYTF.

The chain has TRBV5-6 and TRBJ1-1; D not resolved. V lost 4 bases to trimming and J lost 0 bases, with 7 bases between them. The germline V gene encodes CDR1 SGHDT and CDR2 YYEEEE. This CDR3 has 13 amino acids. CDR3 region: CASSTTMNTEAFF. Written as DNA, the CDR3 is TGTGCCAGCAGCACAACCATGAACACTGAAGCTTTCTTT. Full variable domain (missing parts from reference TRBV5-6 and TRBJ1-1): DAGVTQSPTHLIKTRGQQVTLRCSPKSGHDTVSWYQQALGQGPQFIFQYYEEEERQRGNFPDRFSGHQFPNYSSELNVNALLLGDSALYLCASSTTMNTEAFFGQGTRLTVV.

The count of this clone is one. V is TRBV6-5 and J is TRBJ1-2; D not certain. Trimming cost V 0 bases and J 0 bases, with 11 bases left between them. The CDR3 sequence is 16 residues long. CDR1 is MNHEY and CDR2 is SVGAGI in the germline V gene. CDR3 DNA: TGTGCCAGCAGTTACTCGATCAGGCAAGCTAACTATGGCTACACCTTC. Translation gives CASSYSIRQANYGYTF.

The chain links TRBV2 to TRBJ2-1, with unresolved D. The CDR3 has 13 residues. V was trimmed by 5 bases and J by 0 bases, leaving 5 bases between them. CDR1 is SNHLY and CDR2 is FYNNEI in the germline V gene. CDR3 loop: CASSPGSYNEQFF. For the CDR3, the DNA is TGTGCCAGCAGTCCCGGCTCCTACAATGAGCAGTTCTTC.

V and J are TRBV7-9 and TRBJ2-7; weak D call: TRBD2 (5 bases). V gave up 1 base and J gave up 2 bases, with 6 bases separating them. Germline CDR1 SEHNR, CDR2 FQNEAQ (reference sequence). This CDR3 spans 13 amino acids. CDR3 region: CASSLERTYEQYF. The DNA for the CDR3 is TGTGCCAGCAGCTTAGAGCGGACCTACGAGCAGTACTTC.

The chain is built from TRBV11-3 and TRBJ2-1; TRBD2 aligns across 10 bases. The CDR3 extends over 15 amino acids. V lost 1 base to trimming and J lost 10 bases; unmatched junction nucleotides: 7. CDR1 SGHNT and CDR2 YENEEA come from the germline V gene. Here the CDR3 reads CASSLASGGAGEQFF. The CDR3 nucleotides read TGTGCCAGCAGCTTAGCTAGCGGGGGCGCGGGGGAGCAGTTCTTC.

In this sample, this clone turned up a few times. The gene calls are TRBV7-9 and TRBJ2-2, with D unclear. V was shortened by 0 bases and J by 4 bases, with 6 bases between the two germline ends. CDR1 and CDR2 (germline): SEHNR, FQNEAQ (reference sequence). CDR3 length: 14 amino acids. The chain's CDR3 is CASSLALFTGELFF. The CDR3 bases are TGTGCCAGCAGCTTAGCCCTTTTCACCGGGGAGCTGTTTTTT.

The chain uses TRBV6-2 or TRBV6-3 and TRBJ1-5, with a tentative D call TRBD1 (6 bases). The CDR3 spans 16 residues. Per the germline V gene, CDR1 is MNHEY and CDR2 is SVGEGT. V lost 2 bases and J lost 6, with 17 bases in between. The CDR3 DNA sequence: TGTGCCAGCAGTTACCCGAGGGGGGGATGGGGTCAGCCCCAGCATTTT. Its translation is CASSYPRGGWGQPQHF.

The gene calls are TRBV10-3 and TRBJ2-1; TRBD2 might be the D (6 bases). V was trimmed by 8 bases and J by 5 bases, leaving 10 bases between them. Germline values: CDR1 ENHRY, CDR2 SYGVKD. The CDR3 runs to 12 residues. The CDR3 DNA sequence: TGTGCCATCCGCGGGGAAGACAATGAGCAGTTCTTC. This gives the protein CAIRGEDNEQFF.

V usage is TRBV10-3 and J usage is TRBJ1-1, with no clear D. Germline-derived CDR1 and CDR2 are ENHRY and SYGVKD. The ends were cut back, 10 bases at V and 0 bases at J, with 9 bases in the middle. The CDR3 spans 12 residues. CDR3 DNA: TGTGCCACCCAGACTGTGAACACTGAAGCTTTCTTT. It codes for CATQTVNTEAFF.

The CDR3 DNA reads TGTGCCACCAGCGAAGGACAGGGGGAGGATGGCTACACCTTC. Encoded protein: CATSEGQGEDGYTF. The chain joins TRBV15 to TRBJ1-2; 10 positions agree with TRBD1. The CDR3 covers 14 residues. Germline assignment: CDR1 LNHNV and CDR2 YYDKDF (reference sequence). V shed 5 bases, J shed 6 bases, and the junction held 6 bases outside the gene matches. Full variable domain (missing parts from reference TRBV15 and TRBJ1-2): DAMVIQNPRYQVTQFGKPVTLSCSQTLNHNVMYWYQQKSSQAPKLLFHYYDKDFNNEADTPDNFQSRRPNTSFCFLDIRSPGLGDTAMYLCATSEGQGEDGYTFGSGTRLTVV.

V is TRBV5-1 and J is TRBJ2-2; maybe TRBD2 (6 bases). This CDR3 has 13 residues. Deletions cut 5 bases from V and 7 bases from J, with 12 bases between. Germline V gene sequence: CDR1 SGHRS, CDR2 YFSETQ. The CDR3 loop is CASRVAGLGELFF. The CDR3 nucleotides are TGCGCCAGCAGAGTGGCGGGACTCGGGGAGCTGTTTTTT.

The V gene is TRBV7-9, the J gene TRBJ1-1, with D perhaps matching TRBD1 (6 bases). Per germline, CDR1 SEHNR and CDR2 FQNEAQ (reference sequence). The V gene lost 5 bases and the J gene lost 4 bases, with 17 bases spanning the gap. This CDR3 contains 15 residues. The CDR3 sequence: CASSPEGGRGTEAFF. The CDR3 region has the DNA TGTGCCAGCAGCCCCGAAGGGGGTCGGGGCACTGAAGCTTTCTTT.

This chain joins TRBV18 and TRBJ2-2, with 8 bases fitting TRBD2. This CDR3 has 15 residues. V lost 4 bases, J lost 1 base, and 2 bases stayed unmatched. Germline V gene sequence: CDR1 KGHSH, CDR2 LQKENI. CDR3 loop: CASSLTSGNTGELFF. As DNA, the CDR3 is TGTGCCAGCTCACTAACTAGCGGGAACACCGGGGAGCTGTTTTTT.

The chain has TRBV6-4 and TRBJ1-1; 7 bases are shared with TRBD1. In germline, CDR1 is MRHNA, CDR2 SNTAGT. This CDR3 comprises 15 residues. V dropped 6 bases and J dropped 2; count of bases not matched to a gene: 9. This CDR3 is CASSATPGGNTEAFF. CDR3 bases: TGTGCCAGCAGCGCAACTCCAGGGGGAAACACTGAAGCTTTCTTT.

The CDR3, as DNA: TGCGCCAGCAAGGACAGGGGTAATATGAAGAACACCGGGGAGCTGTTTTTT. Its protein is CASKDRGNMKNTGELFF. The V and J genes are TRBV10-1 and TRBJ2-2, with 9 bases identical to TRBD1. The length of the CDR3 is 17 residues. Trimming cost V 7 bases and J 1 base; bases outside gene matches: 10. CDR1 is WNHNN, CDR2 SYGVQD, per germline (reference sequence).

The CDR3 loop reads CASSPTPGQGWETQYF. The DNA for the CDR3 is TGTGCCAGCAGCCCGACCCCCGGACAGGGGTGGGAGACCCAGTACTTC. This sequence joins TRBV11-3 and TRBJ2-5; TRBD1 agrees at 9 bases. This CDR3 comprises 16 residues. Germline V gene data show CDR1 as SGHNT and CDR2 as YENEEA. The ends lost 5 bases at V and 5 bases at J; junction bases unmatched: 12.

The V gene is TRBV4-1, the J gene TRBJ1-4, with D perhaps matching TRBD1 (6 bases). The CDR3 consists of 14 residues. CDR1 MGHRA and CDR2 YSYEKL come from the germline V gene. The V end lost 4 bases, the J end lost 5 bases, and 11 bases lay between the germline ends. For the CDR3, the DNA is TGCGCCAGCAGCCTCGGGACAAGGAATGAAAAACTGTTTTTT. It yields the protein CASSLGTRNEKLFF.

The chain is built from TRBV7-9 and TRBJ1-1, with D possibly being TRBD1 (6 bases). Deletions cut 5 bases from V and 6 bases from J, with 13 bases between. The germline CDR1 and CDR2 sequences are SEHNR and FQNEAQ (reference sequence). This CDR3 contains 13 residues. The CDR3 spells CASSTQGFAEAFF. The CDR3 nucleotides are TGTGCCAGCAGCACTCAGGGGTTCGCTGAAGCTTTCTTT.

This sequence joins TRBV5-4 and TRBJ2-5; weak D call: TRBD1 (6 bases). Trimming cost V 1 base and J 2 bases, with 9 bases left between them. CDR3 length: 14 residues. Germline lookup yields CDR1 SGHNT and CDR2 YYREEE (reference sequence). This chain's CDR3 is CASSLMGQQETQYF. The CDR3 coding sequence is TGTGCCAGCAGCTTGATGGGACAACAAGAGACCCAGTACTTC.

V and J are TRBV2 and TRBJ1-2, with TRBD1 identical over 8 bases. V was pared by 8 bases and J by 8 bases, with 10 bases of the junction left unmatched. Per germline, CDR1 SNHLY and CDR2 FYNNEI. The CDR3 is 13 amino acids. The CDR3 sequence: CASEVRGQGGYTF. In DNA, the CDR3 is TGTGCCAGCGAGGTCAGGGGGCAAGGGGGCTACACCTTC.

This sequence joins TRBV3-1 (or the pseudogene TRBV3-2) and TRBJ2-3; no reliable D call. The V gene's germline CDR1 is LGHDT and CDR2 YNNKEL (reference sequence). This CDR3 comprises 13 residues. V was clipped by 4 bases and J by 4 bases, with 9 bases between them. This chain's CDR3 is CASSLTKADTQYF. DNA of the CDR3: TGTGCCAGCAGCCTCACTAAGGCAGATACGCAGTATTTT.

This chain joins TRBV7-9 and TRBJ2-5; D call uncertain. The CDR3 is made up of 13 amino acids. The V end lost 6 bases, the J end lost 5 bases, and 13 bases lay between the germline ends. From germline, CDR1 is SEHNR and CDR2 FQNEAQ (reference sequence). This CDR3 reads CASSLSSRETQYF. CDR3 sequence (DNA): TGTGCCAGCAGTCTCTCCTCCCGGGAGACCCAGTACTTC.

V usage is TRBV24-1 and J usage is TRBJ2-5; TRBD2 matches 9 bases. The germline V gene encodes CDR1 KGHDR and CDR2 SFDVKD. The J segment lost 5 bases and the V segment lost 4 bases, leaving 7 bases of the junction unmatched. The CDR3 is 15 residues long. The CDR3 loop is CATSEGGGAMETQYF. Here the CDR3 DNA reads TGTGCCACCAGTGAAGGCGGGGGGGCCATGGAGACCCAGTACTTC.

Only one count was recorded for this clone. Germline is not matched at one junction end, which may reflect a read error. This chain connects TRBV4-2 to TRBJ2-2; 12 positions agree with TRBD2. The CDR3 is 19 residues long. Germline lookup yields CDR1 LGHNA and CDR2 YNFKEQ. CDR3 sequence: CATSRGGTSGWAGTGELFF. CDR3 in DNA: TGTGCCACCAGCCGAGGAGGGACTAGCGGGTGGGCCGGGACCGGGGAGCTGTTTTTT.

The CDR3 loop reads CASATEDRDTQYF. CDR3 in DNA: TGTGCCAGTGCAACTGAGGACAGGGATACGCAGTATTTT. The V gene is TRBV19, the J gene TRBJ2-3; 7 bases match TRBD1. Germline V gene data show CDR1 as LNHDA and CDR2 as SQIVND (reference sequence). The CDR3 is 13 residues long. V was pared by 8 bases and J by 6 bases, with 8 bases of the junction left unmatched.

The rearrangement links TRBV9 to TRBJ2-1; a possible D gene is TRBD2 (7 bases). Trimming took 0 bases from V and 7 from J, leaving 17 bases between them. The germline V gene has CDR1 SGDLS and CDR2 YYNGEE. The CDR3 consists of 16 residues. The chain's CDR3 is CASSVGGASGGNEQFF. In DNA form, the CDR3 reads TGTGCCAGCAGCGTAGGGGGGGCTAGCGGAGGGAATGAGCAGTTCTTC.